The sequence of this T cell receptor (beta chain) was determined in a study of blood T cell repertoires in COVID-19 (dated by TCRdb to 2018 to 2020). For the study in its entirety: Samples covering the acute and convalescent phases of COVID-19 were provided by collaborators in the United States, Italy and Spain. The prospective study material was composed of cDNA or gDNA derived from T cells, B-cell-depleted T cells, or PBMCs. The dataset comprised deeply sampled blood TCRbeta repertoires from subjects exposed to, actively infected with, or recovered from COVID-19. A freely available public database, intended as a resource for researchers studying the immune response to SARS-CoV-2, is where the repertoires were released. The samples were drawn from two sources: the first 160 participants of the ongoing ImmuneRACE study, and some 1,300 subjects contributed by 6 global collaborators. Sample metadata almost always included a de-identified subject ID, COVID-19 status, age in years and sex. Where available, HLA class I and class II types were obtained from metadata supplied by the sample provider rather than from assay-based typing. What the research found in general, with its limitations: How much clinical and demographic metadata was included differed by source and by participant, and the metadata was provided uncurated.

Of note for this clone: The antigen this receptor binds is unknown. No base qualities exist here, and no much larger clone lies one base off it.

TCRbeta CDR3 regions were amplified from genomic DNA by means of the immunoSEQ Assay, a bias-controlled multiplex PCR. As for how the authors treated the data: Within the assay, amplification of reference gene primers was used to estimate how many nucleated cells each sample contained. To quantify the absolute abundance of each unique TCRbeta CDR3 rearrangement, sequence reads were collapsed and filtered. Productive Simpson clonality was computed per sample as the square root of Simpson's diversity index over productive rearrangements. TCRdb's version of the immuneACCESS table is confined to in-frame rearrangements and falls short of the full clone set. An unresolved V gene accounts for under half of the shortfall where checked; the remainder is of unknown origin. The V and J calls and clone size were taken over from that table, and D and trimming were inferred from the DNA. This sample lists about 180,000 clones; around 85% were detected once. Jointly, the top ten make up around 20% of the sample.

Including cysteine and phenylalanine, the CDR3 has 12 amino acids. The DNA shown is the 36-base CDR3, in frame from base 1. The junction shows trimming of 3 bases on V and 4 bases on J, plus 4 bases between the germline ends. CDR1 and CDR2 are drawn from the germline V gene: MDHEN, SYDVKM. The collaborating institutions used their own protocols to collect whole blood in K2EDTA tubes. For TCRbeta analysis, collaborator samples were shipped as frozen whole blood, as isolated PBMCs, or as DNA extracted from either sample type. Material for sequencing was peripheral blood. This chain joins TRBV28 to TRBJ1-5; the D gene is not confidently resolved. The sequence was obtained from a man in his sixties or seventies with active or convalescent COVID-19. The CDR3 has the sequence CASSFTNQPQHF. The base sequence is TGTGCCAGCAGTTTCACTAATCAGCCCCAGCATTTT.